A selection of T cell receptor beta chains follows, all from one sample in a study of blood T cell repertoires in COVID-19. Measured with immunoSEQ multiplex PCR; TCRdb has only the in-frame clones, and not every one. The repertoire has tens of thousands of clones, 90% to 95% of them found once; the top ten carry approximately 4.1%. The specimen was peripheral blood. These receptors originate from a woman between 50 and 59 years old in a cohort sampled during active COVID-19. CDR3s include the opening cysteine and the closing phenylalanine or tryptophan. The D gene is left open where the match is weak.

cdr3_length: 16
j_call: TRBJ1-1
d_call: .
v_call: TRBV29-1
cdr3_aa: CSVGHKLSAGNTEAFF
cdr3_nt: TGCAGCGTTGGACACAAACTTTCCGCGGGGAACACTGAAGCTTTCTTT

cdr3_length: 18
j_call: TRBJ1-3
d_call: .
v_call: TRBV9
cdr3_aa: CASSVVRYPYYSGNTIYF
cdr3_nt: TGTGCCAGCAGCGTAGTCCGATATCCTTACTACTCTGGAAACACCATATATTTT

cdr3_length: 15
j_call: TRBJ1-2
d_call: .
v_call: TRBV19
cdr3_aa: CASSPWDTVNYGYTF
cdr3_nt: TGTGCCAGTAGTCCCTGGGACACGGTTAACTATGGCTACACCTTC

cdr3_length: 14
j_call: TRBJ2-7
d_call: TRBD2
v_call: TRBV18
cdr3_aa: CASSGLAGSYEQYF
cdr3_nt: TGTGCCAGCTCAGGTTTAGCGGGGTCATACGAGCAGTACTTC

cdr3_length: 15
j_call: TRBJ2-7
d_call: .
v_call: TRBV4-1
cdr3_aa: CASSQDNANSYEQYF
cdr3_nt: TGCGCCAGCAGCCAAGATAACGCTAACTCCTACGAGCAGTACTTC

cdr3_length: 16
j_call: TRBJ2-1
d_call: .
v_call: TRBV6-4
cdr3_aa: CASSPGLHHSYNEQFF
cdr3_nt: TGTGCCAGCAGTCCAGGACTGCACCACTCCTACAATGAGCAGTTCTTC

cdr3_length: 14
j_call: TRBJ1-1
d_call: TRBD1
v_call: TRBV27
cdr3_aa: CASSSGTGGSEAFF
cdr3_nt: TGTGCCAGCAGCTCCGGGACAGGGGGTTCTGAAGCTTTCTTT

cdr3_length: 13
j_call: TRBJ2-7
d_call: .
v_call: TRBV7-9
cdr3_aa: CASSLAQGSEQYF
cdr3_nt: TGTGCCAGCAGCTTAGCGCAGGGAAGCGAGCAGTACTTC

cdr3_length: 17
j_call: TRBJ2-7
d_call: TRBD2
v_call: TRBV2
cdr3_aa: CASRDPGLAGARGEQYF
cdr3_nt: TGTGCCAGCAGAGATCCCGGACTAGCGGGAGCGCGGGGAGAGCAGTACTTC

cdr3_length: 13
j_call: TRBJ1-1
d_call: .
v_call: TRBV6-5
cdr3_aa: CASSYLTDTEAFF
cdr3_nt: TGTGCCAGCAGTTACCTGACAGACACTGAAGCTTTCTTT